These T cell receptor beta chains were read from a single sample in a study of blood T cell repertoires in COVID-19. Only in-frame clones appear in the TCRdb table, and some are missing; sequencing was by immunoSEQ multiplex PCR. The table has under 400,000 clones, more than 75% seen once. The sequenced material came from peripheral blood. Receptors were obtained from a woman aged 30 to 39 with COVID-19, enrolled during active disease. CDR3s include the opening cysteine and the closing phenylalanine or tryptophan. D genes are given only for firm matches. Size is omitted from some rows. Given values are once, few, many or a class for expanded clones.

J,V,D,size,CDR3,DNA
TRBJ1-2,TRBV27,TRBD1,NA,CASSLRAGTGAMDGYTF,TGTGCCAGCAGTCTCCGCGCCGGGACAGGGGCAATGGATGGCTACACCTTC
TRBJ1-6,TRBV2,NA,NA,CASSEGVVQGWDHF,TGTGCCAGCAGTGAAGGGGTCGTGCAGGGGTGGGACCACTTT
TRBJ2-3,TRBV30,TRBD2,NA,CAWVPVSGSWNTQYF,TGTGCCTGGGTCCCTGTGAGCGGGAGTTGGAATACGCAGTATTTT
TRBJ2-5,TRBV10-1,TRBD1,NA,CASSPRTGLETQYF,TGCGCCAGCAGCCCTAGGACAGGTCTTGAGACCCAGTACTTC
TRBJ2-1,TRBV10-1,TRBD2,NA,CASSDVWGLAFSEQFF,TGCGCCAGCAGTGATGTGTGGGGACTAGCGTTTTCCGAGCAGTTCTTC
TRBJ2-7,TRBV20-1,NA,NA,CSASGLSGWAYEQYF,TGCAGTGCTAGTGGCTTGAGCGGTTGGGCCTACGAGCAGTACTTC
TRBJ2-7,TRBV19,TRBD2,NA,CASSPFRRETAYEQYF,TGTGCCAGTAGTCCTTTCAGGCGGGAGACGGCTTACGAGCAGTACTTC
TRBJ2-3,TRBV6-6,TRBD2,NA,CASSSLTSANTDTQYF,TGTGCCAGCAGTTCCTTGACTAGCGCTAACACAGATACGCAGTATTTT
TRBJ1-5,TRBV28,NA,NA,CASSIQGSNQPQHF,TGTGCCAGCTCTATACAGGGAAGCAATCAGCCCCAGCATTTT
TRBJ1-5,TRBV7-6,NA,few,CASSPQGLGNQPQHF,TGTGCCAGCAGCCCTCAGGGTTTAGGCAATCAGCCCCAGCATTTT
TRBJ2-5,TRBV3-1/TRBV3-2,TRBD1,NA,CASSHQGTGAAETQYF,TGTGCCAGCAGCCATCAGGGAACAGGGGCGGCGGAGACCCAGTACTTC
TRBJ2-5,TRBV5-1,NA,NA,CASSLGTGWGETQYF,TGCGCCAGCAGCTTAGGAACAGGGTGGGGTGAGACCCAGTACTTC
TRBJ1-3,TRBV2,NA,NA,CASSRTHGNTIYF,TGTGCCAGCAGTAGGACTCATGGAAACACCATATATTTT
TRBJ2-4,TRBV28,NA,NA,CASSSVTGLAKNIQYF,TGTGCCAGCAGTTCTGTGACAGGACTAGCCAAAAACATTCAGTACTTC
TRBJ2-7,TRBV29-1,TRBD1,NA,CSVQTGGAYEQYF,TGCAGCGTTCAGACAGGGGGGGCCTACGAGCAGTACTTC
TRBJ2-3,TRBV7-8,TRBD2,NA,CASSLNRDYTDTQYF,TGTGCCAGCAGCTTAAATAGGGACTACACAGATACGCAGTATTTT
TRBJ2-5,TRBV30,TRBD2,NA,CAWSVLRLAGETQYF,TGTGCCTGGAGTGTACTCCGACTAGCCGGAGAGACCCAGTACTTC
TRBJ2-7,TRBV18,NA,NA,CASSGQGNEQYF,TGTGCCAGCTCAGGTCAGGGTAACGAGCAGTACTTC
TRBJ1-1,TRBV7-9,NA,NA,CASRMMSHRNTEAFF,TGTGCCAGCAGAATGATGTCACACCGGAACACTGAAGCTTTCTTT
TRBJ1-1,TRBV7-9,NA,NA,CASSLVKGGTEAFF,TGTGCCAGCAGCTTAGTAAAAGGGGGCACTGAAGCTTTCTTT
TRBJ2-7,TRBV27,NA,once,CASSSHKGDEQYF,TGTGCCAGCAGTTCTCATAAGGGAGACGAGCAGTACTTC
TRBJ2-2,TRBV7-3,NA,NA,CASSSQPQGAGELFF,TGTGCCAGCAGCTCCCAACCCCAAGGGGCCGGGGAGCTGTTTTTT
TRBJ2-1,TRBV24-1,NA,NA,CATSDSGGRYNEQFF,TGTGCCACCAGTGATTCAGGGGGGCGCTACAATGAGCAGTTCTTC
TRBJ1-5,TRBV7-2,NA,NA,CASSQEAGQPQHF,TGTGCCAGCAGCCAAGAAGCGGGTCAGCCCCAGCATTTT
TRBJ1-1,TRBV29-1,NA,NA,CSVYLRGRRTEAFF,TGCAGCGTTTACCTCAGGGGAAGAAGGACTGAAGCTTTCTTT
TRBJ2-7,TRBV6-5,NA,NA,CASTSGTPPYEQYF,TGTGCCAGCACTTCTGGGACACCTCCCTACGAGCAGTACTTC
TRBJ1-2,TRBV3-1/TRBV3-2,TRBD1,NA,CASRPGGGVANGYTF,TGTGCCAGCAGGCCCGGAGGGGGCGTTGCGAATGGCTACACCTTC
TRBJ2-1,TRBV5-4,NA,once,CASSLGPAGEQFF,TGTGCCAGCAGCTTGGGGCCGGCGGGCGAGCAGTTCTTC
TRBJ2-2,TRBV6-1,TRBD2,few,CASSEAHTSGRSTGELFF,TGTGCCAGCAGTGAAGCGCACACTAGCGGGAGATCCACCGGGGAGCTGTTTTTT
TRBJ1-4,TRBV11-2,TRBD1,NA,CASSLGQGANEKLFF,TGTGCCAGCAGCTTAGGGCAGGGGGCTAATGAAAAACTGTTTTTT
TRBJ2-1,TRBV5-4,TRBD2,few,CASSLDSGSNEQFF,TGTGCCAGCAGCTTGGATAGCGGGAGCAATGAGCAGTTCTTC
TRBJ1-1,TRBV6-5,TRBD1,NA,CASKGTGARRGSFF,TGTGCCAGCAAGGGGACAGGGGCCCGGAGGGGGTCTTTCTTT
TRBJ1-5,TRBV24-1,NA,NA,CATSAREGANQPQHF,TGTGCCACCAGTGCGCGGGAAGGGGCGAATCAGCCCCAGCATTTT
TRBJ2-7,TRBV9,TRBD2,NA,CASSVRDYPYEQYF,TGTGCCAGCAGCGTTCGGGACTATCCCTACGAGCAGTACTTC
TRBJ2-5,TRBV5-1,TRBD1,NA,CASSLGDRGGETQYF,TGCGCCAGCAGCCTCGGGGACAGGGGCGGGGAGACCCAGTACTTC
TRBJ2-1,TRBV21-1,NA,once,CASSKALGTASYNEQFF,TGTGCCAGCAGCAAAGCGCTAGGGACAGCCTCCTACAATGAGCAGTTCTTC
TRBJ2-7,TRBV19,TRBD2,few,CASRPQTGGTSGYEQYF,TGTGCCAGTAGACCGCAGACGGGCGGGACTAGCGGATACGAGCAGTACTTC
TRBJ2-1,TRBV6-4,NA,NA,CASSREVGRAYNEQFF,TGTGCCAGCAGCCGAGAGGTCGGGAGAGCCTACAATGAGCAGTTCTTC
TRBJ2-7,TRBV6-2/TRBV6-3,TRBD1,NA,CASTPRTGNYEQYF,TGTGCCAGCACCCCTCGGACAGGGAACTACGAGCAGTACTTC
TRBJ2-5,TRBV6-5,NA,NA,CASSTPRQETQYF,TGTGCCAGCAGCACTCCCAGGCAAGAGACCCAGTACTTC